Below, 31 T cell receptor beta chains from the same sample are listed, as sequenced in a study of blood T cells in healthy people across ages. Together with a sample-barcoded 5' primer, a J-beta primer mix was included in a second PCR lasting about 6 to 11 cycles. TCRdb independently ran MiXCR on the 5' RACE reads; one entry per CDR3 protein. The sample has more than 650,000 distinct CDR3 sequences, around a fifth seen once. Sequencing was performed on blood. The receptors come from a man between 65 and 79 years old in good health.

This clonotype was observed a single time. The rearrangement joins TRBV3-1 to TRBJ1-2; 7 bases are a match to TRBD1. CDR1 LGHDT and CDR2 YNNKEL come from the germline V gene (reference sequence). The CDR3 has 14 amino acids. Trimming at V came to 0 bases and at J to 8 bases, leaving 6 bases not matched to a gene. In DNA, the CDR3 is TGTGCCAGCAGCCAAGACTCCACAGGGGTCGGCTACACCTTC. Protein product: CASSQDSTGVGYTF. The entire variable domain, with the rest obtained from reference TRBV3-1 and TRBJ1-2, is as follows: DTAVSQTPKYLVTQMGNDKSIKCEQNLGHDTMYWYKQDSKKFLKIMFSYNNKELIINETVPNRFSPKSPDKAHLNLHINSLELGDSAVYFCASSQDSTGVGYTFGSGTRLTVV.

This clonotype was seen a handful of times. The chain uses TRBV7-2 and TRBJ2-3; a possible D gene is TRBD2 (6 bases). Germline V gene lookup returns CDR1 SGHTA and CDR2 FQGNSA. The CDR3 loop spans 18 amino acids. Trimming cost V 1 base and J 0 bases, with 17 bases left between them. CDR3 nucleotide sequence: TGTGCCAGCAGCTTAGAGGGACCTGAGAGCGGGAGCACAGATACGCAGTATTTT. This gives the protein CASSLEGPESGSTDTQYF. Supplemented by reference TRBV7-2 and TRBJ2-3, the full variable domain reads GAGVSQSPSNKVTEKGKDVELRCDPISGHTALYWYRQSLGQGLEFLIYFQGNSAPDKSGLPSDRFSAERTGGSVSTLTIQRTQQEDSAVYLCASSLEGPESGSTDTQYFGPGTRLTVL.

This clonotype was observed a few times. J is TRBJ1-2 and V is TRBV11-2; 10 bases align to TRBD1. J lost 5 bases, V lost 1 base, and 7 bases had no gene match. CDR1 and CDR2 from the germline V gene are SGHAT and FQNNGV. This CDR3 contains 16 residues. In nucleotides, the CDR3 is TGTGCCAGCAGCTTAGCCGGGACAGGGGTACGGTATGGCTACACCTTC. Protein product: CASSLAGTGVRYGYTF.

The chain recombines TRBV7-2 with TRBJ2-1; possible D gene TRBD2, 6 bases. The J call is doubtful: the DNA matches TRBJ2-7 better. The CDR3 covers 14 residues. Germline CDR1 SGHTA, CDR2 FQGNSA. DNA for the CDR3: TGTGCCAGCAGCCCGACGGGACTCTCCTACGAGCAGTACTTC. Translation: CASSPTGLSYEQYF.

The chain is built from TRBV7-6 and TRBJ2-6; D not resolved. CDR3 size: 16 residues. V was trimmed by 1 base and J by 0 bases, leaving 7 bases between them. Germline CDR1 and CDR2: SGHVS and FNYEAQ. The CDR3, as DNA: TGTGCCAGCAGCTTAGAACGGTTCTCTGGGGCCAACGTCCTGACTTTC. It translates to CASSLERFSGANVLTF.

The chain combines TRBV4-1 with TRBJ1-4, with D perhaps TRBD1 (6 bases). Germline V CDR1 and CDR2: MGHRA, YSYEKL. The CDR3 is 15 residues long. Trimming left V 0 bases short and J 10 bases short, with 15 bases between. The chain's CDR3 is CASSQEGLKGGKLFF. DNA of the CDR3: TGCGCCAGCAGCCAAGAGGGGCTAAAGGGGGGAAAACTGTTTTTT.

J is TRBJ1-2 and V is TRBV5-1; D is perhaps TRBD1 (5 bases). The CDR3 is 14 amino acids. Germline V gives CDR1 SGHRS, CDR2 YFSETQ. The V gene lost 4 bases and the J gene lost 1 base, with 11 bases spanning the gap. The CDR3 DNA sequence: TGCGCCAGCAGCCGAGAGGGGCTTAACTATGGCTACACCTTC. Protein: CASSREGLNYGYTF.

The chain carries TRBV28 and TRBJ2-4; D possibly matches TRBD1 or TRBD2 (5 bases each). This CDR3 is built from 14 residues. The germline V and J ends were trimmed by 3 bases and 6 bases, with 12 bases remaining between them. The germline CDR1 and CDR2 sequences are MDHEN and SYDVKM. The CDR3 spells CASSLRGGGNIQYF. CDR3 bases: TGTGCCAGCAGTTTGAGGGGTGGTGGAAACATTCAGTACTTC.

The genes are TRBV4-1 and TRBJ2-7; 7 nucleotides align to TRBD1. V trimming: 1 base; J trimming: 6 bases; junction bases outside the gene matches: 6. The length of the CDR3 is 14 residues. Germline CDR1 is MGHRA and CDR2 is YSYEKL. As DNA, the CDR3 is TGCGCCAGCAGCCAAGGCGACAGGGCACTCGAGCAGTACTTC. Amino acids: CASSQGDRALEQYF.

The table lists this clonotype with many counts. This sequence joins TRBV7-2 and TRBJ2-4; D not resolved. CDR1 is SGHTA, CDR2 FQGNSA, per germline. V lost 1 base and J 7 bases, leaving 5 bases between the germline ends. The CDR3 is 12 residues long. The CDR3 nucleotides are TGTGCCAGCAGCTTAGACGGGAACATTCAGTACTTC. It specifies CASSLDGNIQYF.

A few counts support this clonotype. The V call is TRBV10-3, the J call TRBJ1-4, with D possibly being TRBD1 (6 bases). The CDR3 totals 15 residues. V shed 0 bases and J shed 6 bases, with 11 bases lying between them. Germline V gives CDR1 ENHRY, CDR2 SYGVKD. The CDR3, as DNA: TGTGCCATCAGTGAGTCGCGGGGGCGTCATGAAAAACTGTTTTTT. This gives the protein CAISESRGRHEKLFF.

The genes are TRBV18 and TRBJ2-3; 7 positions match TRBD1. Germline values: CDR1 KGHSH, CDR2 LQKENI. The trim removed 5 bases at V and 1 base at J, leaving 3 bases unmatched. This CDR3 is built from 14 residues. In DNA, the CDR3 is TGTGCCAGCTCATCACAGGGGCGCACAGATACGCAGTATTTT. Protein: CASSSQGRTDTQYF.

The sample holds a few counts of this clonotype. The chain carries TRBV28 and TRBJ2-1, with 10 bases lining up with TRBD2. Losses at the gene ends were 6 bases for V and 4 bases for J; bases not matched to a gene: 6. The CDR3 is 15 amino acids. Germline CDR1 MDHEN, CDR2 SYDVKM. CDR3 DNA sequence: TGTGCCAGCAGGAACTCTAGCGGGAGTTACAATGAGCAGTTCTTC. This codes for CASRNSSGSYNEQFF.

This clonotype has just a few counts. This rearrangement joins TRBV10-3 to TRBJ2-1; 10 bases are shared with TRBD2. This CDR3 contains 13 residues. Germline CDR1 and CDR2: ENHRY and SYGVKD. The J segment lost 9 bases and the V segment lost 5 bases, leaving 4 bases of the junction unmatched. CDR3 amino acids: CAISRAGGGEQFF. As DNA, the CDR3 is TGTGCCATCAGTCGAGCGGGAGGGGGTGAGCAGTTCTTC.

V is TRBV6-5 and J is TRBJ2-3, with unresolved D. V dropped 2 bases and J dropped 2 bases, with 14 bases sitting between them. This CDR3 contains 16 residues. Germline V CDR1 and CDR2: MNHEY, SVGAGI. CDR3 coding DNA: TGTGCCAGCAGTTACGGGGTCTACAGAAACACAGATACGCAGTATTTT. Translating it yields CASSYGVYRNTDTQYF.

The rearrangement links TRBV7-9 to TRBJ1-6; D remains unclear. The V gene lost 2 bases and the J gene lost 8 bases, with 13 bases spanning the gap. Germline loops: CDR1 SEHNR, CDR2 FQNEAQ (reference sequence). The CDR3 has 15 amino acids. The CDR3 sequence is CASSLWVDTYSPLHF. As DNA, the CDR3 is TGTGCCAGCAGCTTATGGGTGGATACGTATTCACCCCTCCACTTT.

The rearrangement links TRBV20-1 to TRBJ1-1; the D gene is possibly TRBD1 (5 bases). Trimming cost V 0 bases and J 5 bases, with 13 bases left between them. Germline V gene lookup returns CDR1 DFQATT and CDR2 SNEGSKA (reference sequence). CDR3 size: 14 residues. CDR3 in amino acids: CSARERAGWTEAFF. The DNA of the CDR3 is TGCAGTGCTAGAGAGAGGGCAGGGTGGACTGAAGCTTTCTTT.

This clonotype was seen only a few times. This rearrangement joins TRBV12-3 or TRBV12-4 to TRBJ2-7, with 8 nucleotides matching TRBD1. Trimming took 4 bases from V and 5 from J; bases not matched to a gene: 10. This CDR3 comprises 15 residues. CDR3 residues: CASSSPGQGAHEQYV. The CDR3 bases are TGTGCCAGCAGTTCCCCAGGACAGGGCGCCCACGAGCAGTACGTC.

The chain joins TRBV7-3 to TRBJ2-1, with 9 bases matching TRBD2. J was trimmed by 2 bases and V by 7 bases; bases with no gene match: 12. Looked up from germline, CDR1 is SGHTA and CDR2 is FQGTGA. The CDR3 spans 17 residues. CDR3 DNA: TGTGCCAGCAAATTCATCCTAGCGGGATCTACCTACAATGAGCAGTTCTTC. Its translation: CASKFILAGSTYNEQFF.

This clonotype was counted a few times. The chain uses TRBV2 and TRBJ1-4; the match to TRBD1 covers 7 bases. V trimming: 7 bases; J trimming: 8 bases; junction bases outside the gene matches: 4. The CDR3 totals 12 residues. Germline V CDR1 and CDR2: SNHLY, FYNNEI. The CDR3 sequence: CASTTGPEKLFF. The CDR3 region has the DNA TGTGCCAGCACGACAGGGCCGGAAAAACTGTTTTTT.

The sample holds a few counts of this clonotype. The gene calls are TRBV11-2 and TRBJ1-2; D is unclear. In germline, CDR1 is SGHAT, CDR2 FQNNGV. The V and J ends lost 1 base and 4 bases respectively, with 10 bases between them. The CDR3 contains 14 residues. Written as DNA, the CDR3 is TGTGCCAGCAGCTTAGCTGGAGGGTCCTATGGCTACACCTTC. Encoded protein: CASSLAGGSYGYTF.

CDR3 residues: CASSPTMGLAGGRVDEQFF. As DNA, the CDR3 is TGTGCCAGCTCACCTACTATGGGACTAGCGGGGGGCCGAGTGGATGAGCAGTTCTTC. This rearrangement joins TRBV18 to TRBJ2-1, with 15 bases matching TRBD2. CDR3 length: 19 residues. Germline V CDR1 and CDR2: KGHSH, LQKENI. The V gene end was trimmed by 3 bases and the J gene end by 8 bases; junction bases not matched to a gene: 14. Filled out from reference TRBV18 and TRBJ2-1, the complete variable domain reads NAGVMQNPRHLVRRRGQEARLRCSPMKGHSHVYWYRQLPEEGLKFMVYLQKENIIDESGMPKERFSAEFPKEGPSILRIQQVVRGDSAAYFCASSPTMGLAGGRVDEQFFGPGTRLTVL.

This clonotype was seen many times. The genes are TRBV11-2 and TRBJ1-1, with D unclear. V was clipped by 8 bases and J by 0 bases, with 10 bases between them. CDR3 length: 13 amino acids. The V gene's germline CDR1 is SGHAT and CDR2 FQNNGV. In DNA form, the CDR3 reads TGTGCCAGCCTGGCGGACGTGAACACTGAAGCTTTCTTT. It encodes CASLADVNTEAFF.

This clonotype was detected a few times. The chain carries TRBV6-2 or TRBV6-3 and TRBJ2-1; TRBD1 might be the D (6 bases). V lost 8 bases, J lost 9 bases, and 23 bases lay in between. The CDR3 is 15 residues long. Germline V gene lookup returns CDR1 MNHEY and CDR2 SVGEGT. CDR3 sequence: CASAVGGTLAAEQFF. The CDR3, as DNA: TGTGCCAGCGCCGTAGGGGGAACTTTGGCGGCTGAGCAGTTCTTC.

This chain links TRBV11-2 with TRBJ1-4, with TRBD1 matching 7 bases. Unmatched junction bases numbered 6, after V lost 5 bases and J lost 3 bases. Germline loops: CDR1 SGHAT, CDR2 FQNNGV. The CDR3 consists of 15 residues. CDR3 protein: CASSTKGASNEKLFF. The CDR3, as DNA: TGTGCCAGCAGCACCAAGGGGGCGTCTAATGAAAAACTGTTTTTT.

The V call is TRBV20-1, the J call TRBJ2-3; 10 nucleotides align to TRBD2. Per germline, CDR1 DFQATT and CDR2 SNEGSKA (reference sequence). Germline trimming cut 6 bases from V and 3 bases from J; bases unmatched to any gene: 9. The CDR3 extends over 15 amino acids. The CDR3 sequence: CSARNPGLATDTQYF. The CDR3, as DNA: TGCAGTGCCCGGAATCCGGGACTAGCGACAGATACGCAGTATTTT.

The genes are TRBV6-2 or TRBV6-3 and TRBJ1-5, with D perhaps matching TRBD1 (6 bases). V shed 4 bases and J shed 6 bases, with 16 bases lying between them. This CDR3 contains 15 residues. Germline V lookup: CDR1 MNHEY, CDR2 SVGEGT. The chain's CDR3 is CASSSYRDDSQPQHF. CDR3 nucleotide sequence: TGTGCCAGCAGTTCGTACAGGGATGATAGTCAGCCCCAGCATTTT.

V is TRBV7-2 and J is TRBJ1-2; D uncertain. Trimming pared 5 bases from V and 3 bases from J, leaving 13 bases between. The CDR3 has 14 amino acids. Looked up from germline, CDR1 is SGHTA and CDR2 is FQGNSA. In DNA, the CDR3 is TGTGCCAGCAGCCCCGCCCCGACGGACTATGGCTACACCTTC. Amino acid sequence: CASSPAPTDYGYTF.

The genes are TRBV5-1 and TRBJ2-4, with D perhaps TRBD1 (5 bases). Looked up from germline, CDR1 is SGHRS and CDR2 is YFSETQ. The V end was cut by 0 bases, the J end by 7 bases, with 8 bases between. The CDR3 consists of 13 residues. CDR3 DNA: TGCGCCAGCAGCTTGGACAGGCCGAACATTCAGTACTTC. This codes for CASSLDRPNIQYF.

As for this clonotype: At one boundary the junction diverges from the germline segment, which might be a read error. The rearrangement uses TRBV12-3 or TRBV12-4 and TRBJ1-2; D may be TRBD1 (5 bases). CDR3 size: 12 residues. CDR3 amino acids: CPSSLGAHGYTF. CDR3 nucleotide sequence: TGTCCCAGCAGTTTAGGGGCACATGGCTACACCTTC.

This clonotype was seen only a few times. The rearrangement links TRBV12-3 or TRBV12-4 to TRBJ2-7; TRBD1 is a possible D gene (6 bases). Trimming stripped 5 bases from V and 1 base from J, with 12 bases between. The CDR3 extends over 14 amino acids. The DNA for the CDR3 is TGTGCCAGCAGTCATACAGGGTTTTCCTACGAGCAGTACTTC. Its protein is CASSHTGFSYEQYF.